These T cell receptor beta chains were read from a single sample in a study of early T cells in non-severe SARS-CoV-2 infection. Via MiXCR, TCRdb re-called the 5' RACE reads, giving one row per CDR3 protein. The table shows around 67,000 distinct CDR3 sequences, with approximately 10% occurring only once. Sequencing input: whole blood. The source is an adult who was a healthcare worker with PCR-confirmed SARS-CoV-2 infection or an uninfected control (not recorded which). CDR3s include the opening cysteine and the closing phenylalanine or tryptophan.

j_gene: TRBJ1-1; v_gene: TRBV29-1; len: 15; CDR3aa: CSVERGLLLNTEAFF
j_gene: TRBJ2-7; v_gene: TRBV6-5; len: 12; CDR3aa: CASKGASYEQYF
j_gene: TRBJ2-5; v_gene: TRBV29-1; len: 13; CDR3aa: CSVYGSSQETQYF
j_gene: TRBJ1-3; v_gene: TRBV12-3/TRBV12-4; len: 15; CDR3aa: CASSFKGFSGNTIYF
j_gene: TRBJ1-2; v_gene: TRBV12-3/TRBV12-4; len: 14; CDR3aa: CASSHARFPYGYTF
j_gene: TRBJ2-3; v_gene: TRBV7-9; len: 15; CDR3aa: CASSISGTSTDTQYF
j_gene: TRBJ1-1; v_gene: TRBV19; len: 17; CDR3aa: CASSIPGRIVGDTEAFF
j_gene: TRBJ2-7; v_gene: TRBV27; len: 11; CDR3aa: CASSLSGEQYF
j_gene: TRBJ2-7; v_gene: TRBV21-1; len: 15; CDR3aa: CASSKVDQMRYEQYF
j_gene: TRBJ2-1; v_gene: TRBV6-1; len: 15; CDR3aa: CASSEGPTSYNEQFF
j_gene: TRBJ1-2; v_gene: TRBV28; len: 11; CDR3aa: CASFANYGYTF
j_gene: TRBJ2-3; v_gene: TRBV24-1; len: 16; CDR3aa: CATSGSERGYTDTQYF
j_gene: TRBJ2-7; v_gene: TRBV6-5; len: 13; CDR3aa: CASSYGQSYEQYF
j_gene: TRBJ2-3; v_gene: TRBV6-5; len: 15; CDR3aa: CASSYSPAATDTQYF
j_gene: TRBJ1-2; v_gene: TRBV7-8; len: 13; CDR3aa: CASSPSENYGYTF
j_gene: TRBJ1-2; v_gene: TRBV2; len: 14; CDR3aa: CASSLRTGGRGYTF
j_gene: TRBJ2-7; v_gene: TRBV9; len: 14; CDR3aa: CASSAGTADYEQYF
j_gene: TRBJ2-3; v_gene: TRBV12-3/TRBV12-4; len: 16; CDR3aa: CASSPWGDRSTDTQYF
j_gene: TRBJ1-3; v_gene: TRBV9; len: 15; CDR3aa: CASSVAGAAGNTIYF
j_gene: TRBJ2-2; v_gene: TRBV14; len: 14; CDR3aa: CASSQGRRTGELFF
j_gene: TRBJ1-2; v_gene: TRBV14; len: 15; CDR3aa: CASSQAAGGMSGYTF
j_gene: TRBJ1-1; v_gene: TRBV5-1; len: 17; CDR3aa: CASSLYFPGQSITEAFF
j_gene: TRBJ2-3; v_gene: TRBV5-5; len: 16; CDR3aa: CASSDGSDLGGDTQYF